Below, one TCR beta chain is given with its context. The method was immunoSEQ multiplex PCR; TCRdb's version includes in-frame clones alone and lacks a portion of them. Of around 350,000 clones listed, 85% to 90% are singletons. This entry comes from a study of blood T cell repertoires in COVID-19. The CDR3 consists of 15 residues. Germline CDR1 is LGHDT and CDR2 is YNNKEL (reference sequence). Trimming took 2 bases from V and 7 from J; bases not matched to a gene: 4. The sequenced material came from peripheral blood. The rearrangement uses TRBV3-1 (or the pseudogene TRBV3-2) and TRBJ2-1; 11 bases are shared with TRBD2. This clonotype was sampled from a human donor in a cohort sampled during active COVID-19. CDR3 in DNA: TGTGCCAGCAGCCAAATAGCGGGAGGGAGGAATGAGCAGTTCTTC. Protein: CASSQIAGGRNEQFF.